The clone carrying this TCR beta chain was seen many times. Sequence at one end of the junction differs from germline and may be a read error. The data were taken from a study of blood T cell repertoires in COVID-19. Overall study: COVID-19 samples, acute and convalescent, were from the United States, Italy and Spain.

The repertoire was sequenced with immunoSEQ multiplex PCR; TCRdb's copy has only in-frame clones and lacks some. This sample has 200,000 to 250,000 clones, with roughly 86% found just once. This TCR derives from a man aged 45 to 65 with acute or convalescent COVID-19. Input material: peripheral blood.

As DNA, the CDR3 is TGTGCGAGTACGGTGGACAGGGGGCGACTGGGCTATGGCTACACCTTC. The encoded protein is CASTVDRGRLGYGYTF. The chain is built from TRBV19 and TRBJ1-2, with 11 positions matching TRBD1. Germline V CDR1 and CDR2: LNHDA, SQIVND (reference sequence). The CDR3 totals 16 residues.